Listed below are T cell receptor beta chains from one sample, sequenced in a study of yellow fever vaccine responses in identical twins. Each CDR3 protein is one row after TCRdb ran MiXCR on the RT-PCR reads. The sample carries around 1,200 distinct CDR3 sequences, 70% to 85% recorded once. The source was T cells from blood (PBMCs), unsorted or a sorted subset (not recorded which), collected before or after yellow fever vaccination (not recorded which). All receptors come from a female donor who received the yellow fever vaccine. The CDR3 runs from the conserved cysteine through the conserved F or W. Fields, in order: clone size, J gene, V gene, D gene, CDR3 protein, CDR3 DNA. The D gene is left open where the match is weak. Not all rows give a size; the values are once, few, many and, for expanded clones, a class.

NA | TRBJ2-2 | TRBV10-3 | NA | CAISAGRLANTGELFF | TGTGCCATCAGTGCTGGGAGGCTCGCGAACACCGGGGAGCTGTTTTTT
NA | TRBJ1-1 | TRBV7-6 | NA | CASRIMGGNTEAFF | TGTGCCAGCAGAATAATGGGAGGCAACACTGAAGCTTTCTTT
once | TRBJ2-1 | TRBV7-7 | TRBD2 | CASRKTGLAGDQQFF | TGTGCTAGCAGGAAGACGGGACTAGCGGGGGACCAGCAGTTCTTC
NA | TRBJ1-2 | TRBV10-1 | NA | CASSDGTYAGYTF | TGCGCCAGCAGTGACGGGACATATGCTGGCTACACCTTC
few | TRBJ1-4 | TRBV15 | NA | CATSRGGQINEKLFF | TGTGCCACCAGCAGAGGCGGGCAGATTAATGAAAAACTGTTTTTT
NA | TRBJ2-7 | TRBV9 | TRBD2 | CASSPGTSGSYEQYF | TGTGCCAGCAGTCCCGGGACTAGCGGCTCCTACGAGCAGTACTTC
NA | TRBJ1-6 | TRBV7-6 | TRBD1 | CASSRDRNSPLHF | TGTGCTAGCAGCCGGGACAGAAATTCACCCCTCCACTTT
NA | TRBJ2-7 | TRBV6-2/TRBV6-3 | NA | CASRNPSAYEQYF | TGTGCCAGCAGAAACCCGTCGGCCTACGAGCAGTACTTC
NA | TRBJ1-1 | TRBV2 | TRBD1 | CASSKPGQGITEAFF | TGTGCCAGCAGTAAACCGGGACAGGGGATCACTGAAGCTTTCTTT
NA | TRBJ2-2 | TRBV6-1 | NA | CASSLAGEIGELFF | TGTGCCAGCAGCCTCGCAGGGGAGATCGGGGAGCTGTTTTTT
few | TRBJ1-1 | TRBV10-3 | TRBD1 | CAISPRGTTEAFF | TGTGCCATCAGTCCCAGGGGGACCACTGAAGCTTTCTTT
NA | TRBJ1-3 | TRBV10-3 | NA | CAISGGPASGNTIYF | TGTGCCATCAGTGGGGGACCAGCCTCTGGAAACACCATATATTTT
few | TRBJ2-3 | TRBV20-1 | TRBD2 | CSALGLAVDTQYF | TGCAGTGCCCTCGGACTAGCCGTAGATACGCAGTATTTT
NA | TRBJ2-1 | TRBV5-6 | NA | CASSLGLGLHNEQFF | TGTGCCAGCAGCTTGGGACTAGGGTTACACAATGAGCAGTTCTTC
NA | TRBJ1-4 | TRBV2 | TRBD1 | CASSKLYTGTGPEKLFF | TGTGCCAGCAGTAAACTTTACACCGGGACAGGGCCTGAAAAACTGTTTTTT
few | TRBJ1-1 | TRBV4-1 | NA | CASSQGFGGNTEAFF | TGCGCCAGCAGCCAAGGGTTTGGGGGTAACACTGAAGCTTTCTTT
NA | TRBJ2-7 | TRBV28 | TRBD1 | CASNQGGQGAHEQYF | TGTGCCAGCAACCAGGGGGGACAGGGGGCCCACGAGCAGTACTTC
NA | TRBJ2-3 | TRBV4-3 | NA | CASSQDWGGGTDTQYF | TGCGCCAGCAGCCAAGATTGGGGCGGGGGCACAGATACGCAGTATTTT
once | TRBJ2-7 | TRBV5-5 | TRBD1 | CASSQGRTGPSYEQYF | TGTGCCAGCAGCCAAGGCCGGACAGGGCCTTCCTACGAGCAGTACTTC
NA | TRBJ1-4 | TRBV15 | NA | CATQTATNEKLFF | TGTGCCACCCAGACAGCAACTAATGAAAAACTGTTTTTT
NA | TRBJ1-1 | TRBV10-1 | TRBD1 | CASSEGRGLWTEAFF | TGCGCCAGCAGTGAGGGCAGGGGGCTATGGACTGAAGCTTTCTTT
NA | TRBJ1-2 | TRBV9 | NA | CASSATSWGYTF | TGTGCCAGCAGCGCAACAAGTTGGGGCTACACCTTC
NA | TRBJ2-1 | TRBV10-1 | NA | CASSESRRQYNEQFF | TGCGCCAGCAGTGAGTCGAGGAGGCAGTACAATGAGCAGTTCTTC
NA | TRBJ2-2 | TRBV10-3 | NA | CAISESGQLDGELFF | TGTGCCATCAGTGAGTCCGGACAGTTAGACGGGGAGCTGTTTTTT
NA | TRBJ1-1 | TRBV10-1 | NA | CASSESRRLGTKAFF | TGCGCCAGCAGTGAGAGTCGGAGGTTGGGGACTAAAGCTTTCTTT
NA | TRBJ1-5 | TRBV11-2 | TRBD1 | CASSSHRGPPRQPQHF | TGTGCCAGCAGCTCCCACAGGGGCCCTCCTAGGCAGCCCCAGCATTTT
large | TRBJ1-1 | TRBV4-3 | NA | CASSQDSLGQAEAFF | TGCGCCAGCAGCCAAGATAGTCTGGGTCAGGCTGAAGCTTTCTTT
NA | TRBJ1-4 | TRBV4-1 | NA | CASSQGAGSEKLFF | TGCGCCAGCAGCCAAGGCGCAGGGTCTGAAAAACTGTTTTTT
NA | TRBJ2-3 | TRBV11-1 | NA | CASSFQGFTDTQYF | TGTGCCAGCAGCTTCCAGGGATTCACAGATACGCAGTATTTT
hyperexpanded | TRBJ2-3 | TRBV11-3 | TRBD1 | CASSLQGATQYF | TGTGCCAGCAGCTTACAGGGGGCTACGCAGTATTTT
NA | TRBJ2-1 | TRBV5-1 | TRBD2 | CASVLAGGYNEQFF | TGCGCCAGCGTCCTAGCGGGGGGGTACAATGAGCAGTTCTTC
NA | TRBJ2-4 | TRBV10-1 | NA | CASSDLKGGAKNIQYF | TGCGCCAGCAGTGATCTGAAGGGTGGTGCCAAAAACATTCAGTACTTC
NA | TRBJ2-2 | TRBV15 | NA | CATSRDRGTGELFF | TGTGCCACCAGCAGAGATCGGGGAACCGGGGAGCTGTTTTTT
once | TRBJ2-3 | TRBV5-4 | NA | CASSLVYTDTQYF | TGTGCCAGCAGCTTGGTTTACACAGATACGCAGTATTTT
NA | TRBJ2-7 | TRBV10-3 | NA | CAISDNRDHTYEQYF | TGTGCCATCAGTGACAACCGGGACCACACCTACGAGCAGTACTTC
few | TRBJ1-2 | TRBV6-1 | TRBD1 | CASSGQGDVGYTF | TGTGCCAGCAGTGGACAGGGGGATGTTGGCTACACCTTC
NA | TRBJ1-4 | TRBV21-1 | NA | CASSKNAGPGEEKLFF | TGTGCCAGCAGCAAAAACGCAGGCCCTGGCGAGGAAAAACTGTTTTTT
NA | TRBJ1-5 | TRBV24-1 | NA | CATSIAEEVQPQHF | TGTGCCACCAGTATAGCCGAGGAGGTTCAGCCCCAGCATTTT
NA | TRBJ2-2 | TRBV6-2/TRBV6-3 | NA | CASSLVNTGELFF | TGTGCCAGCAGTTTAGTAAACACCGGGGAGCTGTTTTTT
NA | TRBJ2-1 | TRBV10-3 | NA | CAITLTGNNEQFF | TGTGCCATCACCCTGACAGGAAACAATGAGCAGTTCTTC
NA | TRBJ2-1 | TRBV3-1 | NA | CASSLGRASNEQFF | TGTGCCAGCAGCCTTGGCCGAGCGTCGAATGAGCAGTTCTTC
NA | TRBJ1-1 | TRBV30 | NA | CAWSVSLGQRAFF | TGTGCCTGGAGTGTATCCCTCGGACAGCGGGCTTTCTTT
NA | TRBJ1-5 | TRBV10-3 | NA | CAIGETNQPQHF | TGTGCCATCGGAGAGACGAATCAGCCCCAGCATTTT
few | TRBJ1-4 | TRBV10-1 | NA | CASSDPRRSEKLFF | TGCGCCAGCAGTGATCCCAGGCGGAGTGAAAAACTGTTTTTT
NA | TRBJ2-1 | TRBV4-3 | TRBD2 | CASSPTGGNEQFF | TGCGCCAGCAGCCCTACGGGGGGCAATGAGCAGTTCTTC
NA | TRBJ1-5 | TRBV30 | NA | CAWNSGGNQPQHF | TGTGCCTGGAACTCAGGGGGCAATCAGCCCCAGCATTTT
NA | TRBJ2-7 | TRBV3-1 | TRBD1 | CASSQGTGGYEQYF | TGTGCCAGCAGCCAAGGGACAGGGGGCTACGAGCAGTACTTC
once | TRBJ1-3 | TRBV30 | NA | CAWSARGRPLSGNTIYF | TGTGCCTGGAGCGCCCGGGGGAGGCCTCTCTCTGGAAACACCATATATTTT
NA | TRBJ1-3 | TRBV29-1 | TRBD1 | CSATATGAGNTIYF | TGCAGCGCTACCGCAACAGGGGCTGGAAACACCATATATTTT
NA | TRBJ2-7 | TRBV7-6 | NA | CASSLVSAREEQYF | TGTGCCAGCAGCTTAGTGTCTGCTCGGGAAGAGCAGTACTTC
NA | TRBJ2-1 | TRBV11-3 | NA | CASSLEGRANGDEQFF | TGTGCCAGCAGCTTAGAGGGGCGGGCAAATGGCGATGAGCAGTTCTTC
NA | TRBJ2-6 | TRBV30 | NA | CAWSSYSGANVLTF | TGTGCCTGGAGTAGCTATTCTGGGGCCAACGTCCTGACTTTC